The present T cell receptor (beta chain) was sequenced within a study of blood T cell repertoires in COVID-19. Authors' methods: How many nucleated cells were present was estimated from reference gene primer amplification. Produced via immunoSEQ multiplex PCR; TCRdb's table is partial and in-frame only. Clone size and the V and J calls come from that table; the DNA yielded D and trimming. Altogether 68,000 or so clones are present, over 60% being singletons, with the ten largest covering 23%. Unmatched junction bases numbered 9, after V lost 1 base and J lost 5 bases. CDR1 SGHNT and CDR2 YYREEE come from the germline V gene (reference sequence). The CDR3 spans 16 residues.

The sample consisted of peripheral blood. This receptor was identified in a human donor in a cohort sampled during active COVID-19. The chain is built from TRBV5-4 and TRBJ2-3; 8 bases are shared with TRBD2. CDR3 in amino acids: CASSLRVAGSGDTQYF. Here the CDR3 DNA reads TGTGCCAGCAGCTTGCGGGTAGCGGGATCGGGAGATACGCAGTATTTT.